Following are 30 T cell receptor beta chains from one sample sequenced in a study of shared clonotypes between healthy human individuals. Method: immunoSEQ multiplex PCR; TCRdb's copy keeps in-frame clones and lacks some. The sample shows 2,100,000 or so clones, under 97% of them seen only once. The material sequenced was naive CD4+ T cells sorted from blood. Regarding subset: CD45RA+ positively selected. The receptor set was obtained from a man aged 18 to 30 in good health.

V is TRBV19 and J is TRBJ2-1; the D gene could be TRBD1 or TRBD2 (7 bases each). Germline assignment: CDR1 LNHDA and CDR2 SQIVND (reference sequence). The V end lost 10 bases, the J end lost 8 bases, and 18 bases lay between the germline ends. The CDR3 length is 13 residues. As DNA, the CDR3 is TGTGCCACCTGGAAGACAGGGAGGGATGAGCAGTTCTTC. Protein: CATWKTGRDEQFF.

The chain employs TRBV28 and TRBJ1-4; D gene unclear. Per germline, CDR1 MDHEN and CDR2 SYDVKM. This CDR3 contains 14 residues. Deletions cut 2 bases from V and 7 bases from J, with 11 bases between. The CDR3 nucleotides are TGTGCCAGCAGTTTAGGGGTCTTCAGTGAAAAACTGTTTTTT. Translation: CASSLGVFSEKLFF.

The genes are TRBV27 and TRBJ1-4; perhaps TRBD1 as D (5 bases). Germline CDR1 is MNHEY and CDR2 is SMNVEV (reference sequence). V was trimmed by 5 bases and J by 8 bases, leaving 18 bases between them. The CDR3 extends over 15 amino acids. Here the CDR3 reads CASSPRDVFGEKLFF. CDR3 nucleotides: TGTGCCAGCAGTCCCCGGGACGTTTTTGGGGAAAAACTGTTTTTT.

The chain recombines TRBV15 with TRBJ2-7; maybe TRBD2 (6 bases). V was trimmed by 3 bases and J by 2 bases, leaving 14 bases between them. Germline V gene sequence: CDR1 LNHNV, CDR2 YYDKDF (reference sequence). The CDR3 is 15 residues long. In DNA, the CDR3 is TGTGCCACCAGCAGGGGGAATGCGGGGACCTACGAGCAGTACTTC. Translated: CATSRGNAGTYEQYF.

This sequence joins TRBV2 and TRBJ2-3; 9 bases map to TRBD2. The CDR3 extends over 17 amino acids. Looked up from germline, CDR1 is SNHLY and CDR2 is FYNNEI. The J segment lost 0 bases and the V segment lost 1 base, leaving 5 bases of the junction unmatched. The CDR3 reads CASSEVQTSGSTDTQYF. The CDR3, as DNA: TGTGCCAGCAGTGAAGTACAGACTAGCGGTAGCACAGATACGCAGTATTTT.

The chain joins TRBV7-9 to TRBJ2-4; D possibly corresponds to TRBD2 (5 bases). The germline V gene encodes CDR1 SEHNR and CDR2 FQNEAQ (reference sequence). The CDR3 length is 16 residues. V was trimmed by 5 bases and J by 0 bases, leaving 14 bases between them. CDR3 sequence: CASSTWTGLAKNIQYF. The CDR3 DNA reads TGTGCCAGCAGCACCTGGACGGGGTTAGCCAAAAACATTCAGTACTTC.

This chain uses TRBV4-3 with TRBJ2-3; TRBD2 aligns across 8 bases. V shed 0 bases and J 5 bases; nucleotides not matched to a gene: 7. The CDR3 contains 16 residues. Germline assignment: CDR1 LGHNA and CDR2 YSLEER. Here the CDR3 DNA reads TGCGCCAGCAGCCAAGATGAAGGCGGGAGGCGAGATACGCAGTATTTT. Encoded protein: CASSQDEGGRRDTQYF.

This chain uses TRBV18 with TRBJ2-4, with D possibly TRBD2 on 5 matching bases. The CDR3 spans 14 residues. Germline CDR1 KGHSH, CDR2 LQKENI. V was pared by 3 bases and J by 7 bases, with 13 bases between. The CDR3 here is CASSPGLDVNIQYF. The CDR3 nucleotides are TGTGCCAGCTCACCTGGACTGGACGTGAACATTCAGTACTTC.

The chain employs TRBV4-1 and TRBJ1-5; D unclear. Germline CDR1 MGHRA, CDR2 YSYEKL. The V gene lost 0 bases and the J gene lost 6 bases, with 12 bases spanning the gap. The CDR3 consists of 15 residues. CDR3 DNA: TGCGCCAGCAGCCAAGAAACCGGGGTGAGTCAGCCCCAGCATTTT. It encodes CASSQETGVSQPQHF.

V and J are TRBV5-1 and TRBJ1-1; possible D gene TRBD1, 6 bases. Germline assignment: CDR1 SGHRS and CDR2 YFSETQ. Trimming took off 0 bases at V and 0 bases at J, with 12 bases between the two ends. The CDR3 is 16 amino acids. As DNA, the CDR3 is TGCGCCAGCAGCTTGGGGGGCGGACAGTTGAACACTGAAGCTTTCTTT. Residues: CASSLGGGQLNTEAFF. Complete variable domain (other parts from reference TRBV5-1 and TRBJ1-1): KAGVTQTPRYLIKTRGQQVTLSCSPISGHRSVSWYQQTPGQGLQFLFEYFSETQRNKGNFPGRFSGRQFSNSRSEMNVSTLELGDSALYLCASSLGGGQLNTEAFFGQGTRLTVV.

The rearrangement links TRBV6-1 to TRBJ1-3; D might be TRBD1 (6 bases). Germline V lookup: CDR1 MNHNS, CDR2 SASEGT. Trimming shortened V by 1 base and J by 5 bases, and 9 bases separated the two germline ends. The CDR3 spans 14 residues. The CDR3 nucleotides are TGTGCCAGCAGTGAAGGGACAGCGAGAAACACCATATATTTT. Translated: CASSEGTARNTIYF.

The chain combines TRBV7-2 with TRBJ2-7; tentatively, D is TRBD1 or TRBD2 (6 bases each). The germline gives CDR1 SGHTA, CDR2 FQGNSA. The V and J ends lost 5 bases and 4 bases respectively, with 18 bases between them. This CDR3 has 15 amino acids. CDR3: CASSPRSGGTYEQYF. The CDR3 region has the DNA TGTGCCAGCAGCCCAAGGTCTGGCGGGACATACGAGCAGTACTTC.

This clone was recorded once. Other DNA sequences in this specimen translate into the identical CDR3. CDR3 DNA: TGTGCCAGCAGCCTTGGAAACACCATATATTTT. Encoded protein: CASSLGNTIYF. The chain joins TRBV28 to TRBJ1-3; D uncertain. CDR3 size: 11 residues. The germline V gene encodes CDR1 MDHEN and CDR2 SYDVKM. The V gene lost 6 bases and the J gene lost 3 bases, with 3 bases spanning the gap.

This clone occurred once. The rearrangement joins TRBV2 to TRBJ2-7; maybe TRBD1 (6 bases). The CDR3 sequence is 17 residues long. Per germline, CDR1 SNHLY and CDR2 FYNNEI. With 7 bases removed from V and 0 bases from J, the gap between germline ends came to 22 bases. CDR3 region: CASIRGGPAVSSYEQYF. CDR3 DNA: TGTGCCAGCATCCGAGGGGGTCCAGCGGTGAGCTCCTACGAGCAGTACTTC.

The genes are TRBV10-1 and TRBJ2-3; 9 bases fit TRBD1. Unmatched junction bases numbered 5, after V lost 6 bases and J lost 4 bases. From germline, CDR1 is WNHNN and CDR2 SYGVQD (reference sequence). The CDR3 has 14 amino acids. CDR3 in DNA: TGCGCCAGCAGCCCGACAGGGGGTGCAGATACGCAGTATTTT. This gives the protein CASSPTGGADTQYF.

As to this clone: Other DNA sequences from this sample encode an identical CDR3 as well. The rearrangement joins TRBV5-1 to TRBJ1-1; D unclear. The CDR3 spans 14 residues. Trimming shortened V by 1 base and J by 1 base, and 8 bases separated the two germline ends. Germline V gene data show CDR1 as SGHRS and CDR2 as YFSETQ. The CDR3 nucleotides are TGCGCCAGCAGCTTGCAGGCAACGAACACTGAAGCTTTCTTT. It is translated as CASSLQATNTEAFF.

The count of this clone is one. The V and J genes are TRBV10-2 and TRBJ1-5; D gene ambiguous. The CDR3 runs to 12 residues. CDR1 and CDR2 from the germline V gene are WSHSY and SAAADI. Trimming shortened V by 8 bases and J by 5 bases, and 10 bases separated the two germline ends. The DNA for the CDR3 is TGCGCCAGCGGGCCGCTATATCAGCCCCAGCATTTT. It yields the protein CASGPLYQPQHF.

CDR3 DNA sequence: TGTGCCAGCAGACGGGGCGGGCAGGGCGGTCAGCCCCAGCATTTT. Its translation: CASRRGGQGGQPQHF. The chain combines TRBV6-5 with TRBJ1-5; D might be TRBD1 (5 bases). Trimming cost V 6 bases and J 6 bases, with 18 bases left between them. The length of the CDR3 is 15 residues. Germline CDR1 is MNHEY and CDR2 is SVGAGI.

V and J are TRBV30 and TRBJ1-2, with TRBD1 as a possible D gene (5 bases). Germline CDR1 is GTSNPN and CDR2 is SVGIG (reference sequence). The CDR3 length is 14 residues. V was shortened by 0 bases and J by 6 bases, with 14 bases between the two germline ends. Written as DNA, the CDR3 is TGTGCCTGGAGTGTTCGAAGGGGTGGCCATGGCTACACCTTC. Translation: CAWSVRRGGHGYTF.

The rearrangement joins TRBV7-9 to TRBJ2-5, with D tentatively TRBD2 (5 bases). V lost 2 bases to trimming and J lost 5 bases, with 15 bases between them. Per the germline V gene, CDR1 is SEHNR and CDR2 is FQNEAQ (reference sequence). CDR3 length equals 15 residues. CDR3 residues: CASSLIGSWGETQYF. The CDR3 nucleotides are TGTGCCAGCAGCTTAATTGGGAGCTGGGGTGAGACCCAGTACTTC.

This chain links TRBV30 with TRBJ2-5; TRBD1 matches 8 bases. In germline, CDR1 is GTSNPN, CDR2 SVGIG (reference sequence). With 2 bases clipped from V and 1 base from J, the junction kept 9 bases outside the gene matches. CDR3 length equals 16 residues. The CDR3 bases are TGTGCCTGGAGTAGGACAGGGACTCCTTCCCAAGAGACCCAGTACTTC. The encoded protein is CAWSRTGTPSQETQYF.

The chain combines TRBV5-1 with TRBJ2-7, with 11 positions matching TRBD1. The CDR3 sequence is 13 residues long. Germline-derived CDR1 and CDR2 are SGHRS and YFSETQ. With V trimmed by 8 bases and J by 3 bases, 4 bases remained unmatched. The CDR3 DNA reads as TGCGCCAGAGGAGGGACAGGGGGCTACGAGCAGTACTTC. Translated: CARGGTGGYEQYF.

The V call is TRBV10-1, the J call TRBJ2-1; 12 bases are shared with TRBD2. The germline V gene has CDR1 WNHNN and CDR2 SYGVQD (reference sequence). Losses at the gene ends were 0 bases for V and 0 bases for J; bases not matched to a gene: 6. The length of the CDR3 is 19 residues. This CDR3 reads CASSESSLAGGYSYNEQFF. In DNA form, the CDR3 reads TGCGCCAGCAGTGAGTCGAGTCTAGCGGGAGGGTACTCCTACAATGAGCAGTTCTTC.

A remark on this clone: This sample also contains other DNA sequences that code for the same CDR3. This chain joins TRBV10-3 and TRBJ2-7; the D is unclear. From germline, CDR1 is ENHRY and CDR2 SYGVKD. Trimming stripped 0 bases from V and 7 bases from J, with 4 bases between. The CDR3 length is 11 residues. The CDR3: CAISESGEQYF. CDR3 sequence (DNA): TGTGCCATCAGTGAGTCCGGGGAGCAGTACTTC.

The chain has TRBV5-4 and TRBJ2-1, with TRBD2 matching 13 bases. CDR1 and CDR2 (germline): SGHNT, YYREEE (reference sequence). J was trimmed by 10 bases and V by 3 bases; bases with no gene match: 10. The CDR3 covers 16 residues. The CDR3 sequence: CASSSTLTSGGKEQFF. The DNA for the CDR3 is TGTGCCAGCAGCTCTACCCTGACTAGCGGGGGGAAGGAGCAGTTCTTC.

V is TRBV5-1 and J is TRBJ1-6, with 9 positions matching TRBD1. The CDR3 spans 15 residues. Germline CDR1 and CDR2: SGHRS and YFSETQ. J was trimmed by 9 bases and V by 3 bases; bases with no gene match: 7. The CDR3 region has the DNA TGCGCCAGCAGCTGGGACAGGGAGGAAAGTTCACCCCTCCACTTT. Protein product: CASSWDREESSPLHF.

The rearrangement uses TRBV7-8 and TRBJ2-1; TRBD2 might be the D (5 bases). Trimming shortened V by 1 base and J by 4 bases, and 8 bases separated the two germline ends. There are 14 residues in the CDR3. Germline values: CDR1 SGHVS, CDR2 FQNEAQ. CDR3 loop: CASSLVSVYNEQFF. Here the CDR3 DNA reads TGTGCCAGCAGCTTAGTTAGCGTATACAATGAGCAGTTCTTC.

In DNA, the CDR3 is TGTGCCAGATCCCCCCGTCGGACTAGCGGGAGTGTAAGCACAGATACGCAGTATTTT. Translating it yields CARSPRRTSGSVSTDTQYF. The chain has TRBV30 and TRBJ2-3, with 13 bases aligning to TRBD2. Trimming at V came to 8 bases and at J to 0 bases, leaving 17 bases not matched to a gene. CDR3 length: 19 amino acids. Germline V gives CDR1 GTSNPN, CDR2 SVGIG (reference sequence).

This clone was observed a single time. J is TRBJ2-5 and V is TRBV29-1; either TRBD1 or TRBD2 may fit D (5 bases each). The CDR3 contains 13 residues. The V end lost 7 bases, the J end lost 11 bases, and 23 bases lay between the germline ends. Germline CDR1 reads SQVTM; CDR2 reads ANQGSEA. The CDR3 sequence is CSAREGATDRQYF. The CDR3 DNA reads TGCAGCGCCCGGGAAGGGGCGACCGATCGGCAGTACTTC.

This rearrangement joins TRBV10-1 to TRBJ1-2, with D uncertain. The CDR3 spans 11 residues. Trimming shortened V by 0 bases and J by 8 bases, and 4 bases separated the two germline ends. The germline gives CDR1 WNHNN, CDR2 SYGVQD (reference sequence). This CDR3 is CASSESDGYTF. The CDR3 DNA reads TGCGCCAGCAGTGAGTCGGACGGCTACACCTTC.